The TCR beta chain described here comes from a study of T cells in women clearing cervical HPV infection. In regard to this clone: The antigen remains undetermined. The read stops 3 residues short of the end of the CDR3; the missing end is completed from the germline J gene.

Sequencing was performed with immunoSEQ multiplex PCR; in TCRdb, only in-frame clones are kept and a portion is missing. The sample's table shows under 25,000 clones. J gave up 2 bases and V 4 bases, and 5 bases lay outside the gene matches. This CDR3 is built from 15 residues. Per germline, CDR1 SGHDN and CDR2 FVKESK. General observations from the study: Richness differences could reflect unmeasured T-cell content per sample.

Each participant carried one incident cervical HPV16 infection only. This chain links TRBV14 with TRBJ2-7; TRBD1 aligns across 10 bases. This TCR was sampled from a woman aged 18-70 years with a cervical HPV16 infection that either progressed to CIN3+ or cleared (not recorded which). Sequencing was performed on blood buffy coat. CDR3 residues: CASSPAGQGTYEQYF. The CDR3 bases that were read are TGTGCCAGCAGCCCTGCGGGACAGGGGACCTACGAG.